This entry lists 2 T cell receptor beta chains sequenced from one sample in a study of T-cell reconstitution after alpha-beta-depleted transplantation in children. The TCRbeta library incorporated unique molecular identifiers. TCRdb recomputed calls from the PCR reads with MiXCR, one row per CDR3 protein. The profile shows hundreds of thousands of distinct CDR3 sequences, approximately 17% of them singletons. This sample comprised PBMCs from the stem cell graft donor, obtained from the stem cell graft. The receptor set was obtained from a human donor who donated a stem cell graft to a child with acute myeloid leukemia.

As for this clonotype: This could be a read error, since a much larger clone is one nucleotide away. V and J are TRBV5-6 and TRBJ2-2; D is possibly TRBD1 (5 bases). There are 13 residues in the CDR3. The V gene's germline CDR1 is SGHDT and CDR2 YYEEEE. The germline V and J ends were trimmed by 0 bases and 9 bases, with 9 bases remaining between them. DNA for the CDR3: TGTGCCAGCAGCTTGGGCACAGGCTGGGAGCTGTTTTTT. This codes for CASSLGTGWELFF.

The rearrangement links TRBV5-1 to TRBJ2-3; 11 nucleotides line up with TRBD2. Germline V lookup: CDR1 SGHRS, CDR2 YFSETQ. This CDR3 contains 17 residues. Trimming at V came to 0 bases and at J to 7 bases, leaving 10 bases not matched to a gene. CDR3 sequence: CASSLAEFSGGVNTQYF. Written as DNA, the CDR3 is TGCGCCAGCAGCTTGGCCGAATTTAGCGGGGGGGTTAATACGCAGTATTTT.